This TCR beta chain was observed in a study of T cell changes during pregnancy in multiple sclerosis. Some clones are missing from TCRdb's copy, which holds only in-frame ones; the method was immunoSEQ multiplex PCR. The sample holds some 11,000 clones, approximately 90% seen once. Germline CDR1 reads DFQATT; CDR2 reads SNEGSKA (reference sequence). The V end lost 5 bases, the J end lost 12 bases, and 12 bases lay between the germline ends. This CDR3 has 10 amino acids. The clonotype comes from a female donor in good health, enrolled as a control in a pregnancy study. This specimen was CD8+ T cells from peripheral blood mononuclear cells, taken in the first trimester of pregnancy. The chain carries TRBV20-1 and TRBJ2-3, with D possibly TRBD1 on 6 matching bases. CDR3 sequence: CSALRDIQYF. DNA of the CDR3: TGCAGTGCTCTCCGGGACATCCAGTATTTT.